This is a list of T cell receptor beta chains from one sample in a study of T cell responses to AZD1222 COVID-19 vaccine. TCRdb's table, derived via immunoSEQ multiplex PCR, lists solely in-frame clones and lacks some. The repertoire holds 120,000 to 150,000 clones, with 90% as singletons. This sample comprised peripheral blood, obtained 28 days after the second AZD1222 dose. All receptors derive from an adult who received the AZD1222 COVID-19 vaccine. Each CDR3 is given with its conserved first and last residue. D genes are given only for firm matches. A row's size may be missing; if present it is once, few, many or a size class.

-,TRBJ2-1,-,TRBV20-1,CSAGYVGKQFF,TGCAGTGCTGGCTACGTGGGGAAGCAGTTCTTC
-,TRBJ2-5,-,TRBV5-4,CASSTPLGQGTQETQYF,TGTGCCAGCAGCACCCCACTCGGGCAGGGGACCCAAGAGACCCAGTACTTC
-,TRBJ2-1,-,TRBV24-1,CATSGDPGDSYNEQFF,TGTGCCACCAGTGGTGATCCGGGGGACTCCTACAATGAGCAGTTCTTC
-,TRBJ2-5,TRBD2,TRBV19,CASKGQRSGLAGGRETQYF,TGTGCCAGTAAGGGCCAAAGGTCGGGGCTAGCGGGAGGCCGGGAGACCCAGTACTTC
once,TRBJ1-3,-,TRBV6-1,CASSEIGQIGNTIYF,TGTGCCAGCAGTGAGATTGGGCAGATTGGAAACACCATATATTTT
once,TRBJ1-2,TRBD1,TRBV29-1,CSVPGQGDYGYTF,TGCAGCGTCCCCGGACAGGGAGACTATGGCTACACCTTC
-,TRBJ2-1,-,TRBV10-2,CASRQVSYNEQFF,TGCGCCAGCAGACAGGTTTCCTACAATGAGCAGTTCTTC
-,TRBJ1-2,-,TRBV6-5,CASSRGQGLGYTF,TGTGCCAGCAGTCGGGGCCAGGGCCTAGGCTACACCTTC
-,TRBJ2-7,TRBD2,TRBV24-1,CATSDGLAGSSYEQYF,TGTGCCACCAGTGATGGACTAGCGGGATCCTCCTACGAGCAGTACTTC
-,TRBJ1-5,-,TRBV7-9,CASSSQGIGQPQHF,TGTGCCAGCAGCTCACAGGGAATCGGTCAGCCCCAGCATTTT
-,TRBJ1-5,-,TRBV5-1,CASSLGQGQPQHF,TGCGCCAGCAGCTTGGGCCAGGGCCAGCCCCAGCATTTT
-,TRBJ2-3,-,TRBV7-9,CASSFRAGGGLRTDTQYF,TGTGCCAGCAGCTTCCGAGCTGGTGGAGGCTTGCGGACAGATACGCAGTATTTT
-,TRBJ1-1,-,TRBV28,CASSSLQPGPTDSEAFF,TGTGCCAGCAGTTCACTACAACCGGGGCCAACGGATTCTGAAGCTTTCTTT
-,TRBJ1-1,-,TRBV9,CASSVFDRSGNTEAFF,TGTGCCAGCAGCGTATTCGACAGGTCCGGGAACACTGAAGCTTTCTTT
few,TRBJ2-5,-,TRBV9,CASSAGTEQETQYF,TGTGCCAGCAGCGCCGGGACGGAGCAAGAGACCCAGTACTTC
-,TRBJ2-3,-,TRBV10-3,CATQGEADTQYF,TGTGCCACCCAGGGGGAGGCAGATACGCAGTATTTT
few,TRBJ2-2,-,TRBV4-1,CASSQEEGQYTGELFF,TGCGCCAGCAGCCAAGAGGAGGGACAGTACACCGGGGAGCTGTTTTTT
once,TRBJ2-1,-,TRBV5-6,CASSLWLAPHEQFF,TGTGCCAGCAGCTTGTGGCTAGCGCCCCATGAGCAGTTCTTC
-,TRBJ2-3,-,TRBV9,CASSVWWESTDTQYF,TGTGCCAGCAGCGTATGGTGGGAGTCAACAGATACGCAGTATTTT
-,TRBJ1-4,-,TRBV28,CASSWGTTNEKLFF,TGTGCCAGCAGCTGGGGGACAACTAATGAAAAACTGTTTTTT
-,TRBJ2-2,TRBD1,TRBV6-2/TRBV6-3,CASSNRRTGGTNTGELFF,TGTGCCAGCAGTAATAGAAGGACAGGGGGCACGAACACCGGGGAGCTGTTTTTT
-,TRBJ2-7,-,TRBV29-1,CSVREANYEQYF,TGCAGCGTTAGGGAGGCCAACTACGAGCAGTACTTC
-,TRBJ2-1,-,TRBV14,CASSLRVGEQFF,TGTGCCAGCAGCCTGCGGGTCGGTGAGCAGTTCTTC
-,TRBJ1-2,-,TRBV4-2,CASSQDRREGLNYGYTF,TGTGCCAGCAGCCAAGATAGGCGGGAAGGCCTAAACTATGGCTACACCTTC
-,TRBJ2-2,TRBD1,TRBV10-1,CASSERQGDPRELFF,TGCGCCAGCAGTGAGCGGCAGGGGGACCCCCGGGAGCTGTTTTTT
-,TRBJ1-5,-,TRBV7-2,CASSLMGQTNQPQHF,TGTGCCAGCAGCTTAATGGGGCAGACCAATCAGCCCCAGCATTTT
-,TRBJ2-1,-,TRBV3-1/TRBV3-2,CASSQDLEAKNNEQFF,TGTGCCAGCAGCCAAGATCTTGAGGCGAAGAACAATGAGCAGTTCTTC
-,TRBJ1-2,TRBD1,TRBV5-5,CASSLEGGPNYGYTF,TGTGCCAGCAGCTTGGAAGGGGGCCCTAACTATGGCTACACCTTC
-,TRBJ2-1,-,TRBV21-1,CASSKKTPRSSGSSYNEQFF,TGTGCCAGCAGCAAAAAAACCCCCCGCTCGAGCGGAAGCTCCTACAATGAGCAGTTCTTC
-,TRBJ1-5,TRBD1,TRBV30,CAWGPGTGDYQPQHF,TGTGCCTGGGGCCCCGGGACAGGGGATTATCAGCCCCAGCATTTT
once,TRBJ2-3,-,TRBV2,CASSVAVGTDTQYF,TGTGCCAGCAGTGTGGCGGTGGGCACAGATACGCAGTATTTT
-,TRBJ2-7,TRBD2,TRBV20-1,CSASGSSGSFYEQYF,TGCAGTGCTAGTGGATCTAGCGGGAGCTTCTACGAGCAGTACTTC
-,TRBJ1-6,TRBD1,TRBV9,CASSSGTGGLNSPLHF,TGTGCCAGCAGCTCCGGGACAGGGGGCCTTAATTCACCCCTCCACTTT
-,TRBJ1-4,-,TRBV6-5,CASIRNIQNEKLFF,TGTGCCAGCATCAGGAACATCCAGAATGAAAAACTGTTTTTT
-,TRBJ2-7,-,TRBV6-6,CASSGFGDSEYEQYF,TGTGCCAGCAGTGGGTTTGGGGATTCGGAATACGAGCAGTACTTC
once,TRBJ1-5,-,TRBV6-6,CASSTRETLGNQPQHF,TGTGCCAGCAGTACAAGAGAAACCCTGGGAAATCAGCCCCAGCATTTT
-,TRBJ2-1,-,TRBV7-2,CASSLISIGSYNEQFF,TGTGCCAGCAGCTTAATTTCTATCGGCTCCTACAATGAGCAGTTCTTC
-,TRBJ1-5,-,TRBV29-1,CSVADNSNQPQHF,TGCAGCGTTGCAGACAACAGCAATCAGCCCCAGCATTTT
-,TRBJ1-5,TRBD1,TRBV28,CASSFVAGGVEPQHF,TGTGCCAGCAGTTTTGTCGCAGGGGGCGTAGAGCCCCAGCATTTT
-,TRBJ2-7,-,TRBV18,CASSLQSGYEQYF,TGTGCCAGCTCACTCCAGTCCGGCTACGAGCAGTACTTC
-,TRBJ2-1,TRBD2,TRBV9,CASSAVLAGAGGYNEQFF,TGTGCCAGCAGCGCGGTACTAGCGGGGGCCGGGGGCTACAATGAGCAGTTCTTC
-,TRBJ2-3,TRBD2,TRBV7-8,CASSLSGSRADTQYF,TGTGCCAGCAGTCTTAGCGGGAGCAGGGCAGATACGCAGTATTTT
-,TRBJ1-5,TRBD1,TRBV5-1,CASSEGTENQPQHF,TGCGCCAGCAGCGAAGGGACAGAAAATCAGCCCCAGCATTTT